Following are 20 T cell receptor beta chains from one sample sequenced in a study of T cells after yellow fever vaccination. Via MiXCR, TCRdb re-called the 5' RACE reads, giving one row per CDR3 protein. The sample yields some 350,000 distinct CDR3 sequences, 3% to 4.5% seen once. This material consisted of PBMCs, taken 5 days after the yellow fever booster vaccination. The receptors derive from a man in his late teens or twenties who received the YFV17D yellow fever vaccine.

Ten or more counts support this clonotype. This sequence joins TRBV9 and TRBJ2-1; 8 nucleotides line up with TRBD2. Unmatched junction bases numbered 4, after V lost 2 bases and J lost 3 bases. The CDR3 contains 15 residues. CDR1 is SGDLS, CDR2 YYNGEE, per germline. Written as DNA, the CDR3 is TGTGCCAGCAGCGTTTCGGGGGGGAACTACAATGAGCAGTTCTTC. Its protein product is CASSVSGGNYNEQFF.

This chain links TRBV9 with TRBJ2-5; 8 bases agree with TRBD1. The germline V gene has CDR1 SGDLS and CDR2 YYNGEE. CDR3 length: 14 residues. V lost 4 bases, J lost 5 bases, and 7 bases stayed unmatched. The CDR3 sequence: CASSQTGDGETQYF. The CDR3 DNA sequence: TGTGCCAGCAGCCAGACAGGGGATGGGGAGACCCAGTACTTC.

This clonotype was observed at least ten times. The V call is TRBV19, the J call TRBJ1-5; D gene uncertain. Trimming pared 4 bases from V and 7 bases from J, leaving 11 bases between. The CDR3 length is 13 residues. Per the germline V gene, CDR1 is LNHDA and CDR2 is SQIVND (reference sequence). The CDR3 DNA is TGTGCCAGTAGTACCGAGGGTTGGCAGCCCCAGCATTTT. Amino acids: CASSTEGWQPQHF.

This clonotype was seen many times. This chain uses TRBV6-5 with TRBJ2-3, with 7 positions matching TRBD2. The CDR3 spans 14 residues. V shed 2 bases, J shed 6 bases, and the junction held 5 bases outside the gene matches. Germline values: CDR1 MNHEY, CDR2 SVGAGI. The CDR3 sequence: CASSYQRGRDTQYF. CDR3 coding DNA: TGTGCCAGCAGTTACCAGCGGGGTCGCGATACGCAGTATTTT.

This chain uses TRBV6-1 with TRBJ2-3; D uncertain. Per the germline V gene, CDR1 is MNHNS and CDR2 is SASEGT. This CDR3 is 14 amino acids long. Trimming took off 7 bases at V and 8 bases at J, with 19 bases between the two ends. CDR3 in amino acids: CASTSFFRAPTQYF. The DNA of the CDR3 is TGTGCCAGCACGTCCTTCTTCAGAGCACCTACGCAGTATTTT.

This rearrangement joins TRBV6-4 to TRBJ2-5; 11 positions match TRBD2. V lost 6 bases to trimming and J lost 5 bases; unmatched junction nucleotides: 8. This CDR3 is built from 15 residues. Germline assignment: CDR1 MRHNA and CDR2 SNTAGT. CDR3 sequence (DNA): TGTGCCAGCAGCGCTTCGACTAGCGGGGTGGAGACCCAGTACTTC. This gives the protein CASSASTSGVETQYF.

This clonotype was counted a few times. The chain is built from TRBV5-1 and TRBJ2-7, with 14 bases that match TRBD2. Trimming removed 4 bases from V and 3 bases from J; junction bases left unmatched: 9. This CDR3 is built from 17 residues. Germline V CDR1 and CDR2: SGHRS, YFSETQ. CDR3 loop: CASSPIPGTSGSYEQYV. The CDR3 bases are TGCGCCAGCAGCCCGATCCCCGGGACTAGCGGGAGCTACGAGCAGTACGTC.

This clonotype was picked up many times. The chain couples TRBV10-3 to TRBJ2-1; 14 bases map to TRBD2. This CDR3 has 16 amino acids. Germline V lookup: CDR1 ENHRY, CDR2 SYGVKD. V gave up 7 bases and J gave up 6 bases; unmatched junction bases: 8. The CDR3 protein is CAITSGTSGGFNEQFF. Here the CDR3 DNA reads TGTGCCATCACCTCCGGGACTAGCGGGGGTTTCAATGAGCAGTTCTTC.

This chain connects TRBV20-1 to TRBJ2-7, with D uncertain. This CDR3 comprises 14 residues. V lost 6 bases, J lost 4 bases, and 19 bases lay in between. Per the germline V gene, CDR1 is DFQATT and CDR2 is SNEGSKA (reference sequence). The DNA of the CDR3 is TGCAGTGCCAACATGGACGGAGTTCTTTACGAGCAGTACGTC. It translates to CSANMDGVLYEQYV.

The chain couples TRBV14 to TRBJ1-2, with a tentative D call TRBD1 (5 bases). Germline loops: CDR1 SGHDN, CDR2 FVKESK. Trimming pared 5 bases from V and 5 bases from J, leaving 9 bases between. The CDR3 extends over 12 amino acids. As DNA, the CDR3 is TGTGCCAGCAGCGTCCGGGGGTATGGCTACACCTTC. Residues: CASSVRGYGYTF.

This chain joins TRBV12-3 or TRBV12-4 and TRBJ2-7; D not certain. The ends were cut back, 6 bases at V and 5 bases at J, with 14 bases in the middle. The CDR3 loop spans 13 amino acids. The CDR3 bases are TGTGCCAGCAGCCCGGTAGTGGCCCACGAGCAGTACTTC. Protein sequence: CASSPVVAHEQYF.

Turning to this clonotype: The junction and the germline gene differ at one end; a read error may be behind it. The V call is TRBV10-1, the J call TRBJ2-2, with D tentatively TRBD1 or TRBD2 (5 bases each). The CDR3 has 14 amino acids. The germline V gene encodes CDR1 WNHNN and CDR2 SYGVQD (reference sequence). The CDR3 loop is CASIRQRSTGELLF. Here the CDR3 DNA reads TGCGCCAGCATCCGACAGAGATCCACCGGGGAGCTGCTTTTT.

The sample holds a few counts of this clonotype. The V call is TRBV6-6, the J call TRBJ2-3; 12 bases fit TRBD2. The length of the CDR3 is 17 residues. Losses at the gene ends were 4 bases for V and 3 bases for J; bases not matched to a gene: 8. The germline CDR1 and CDR2 sequences are MNHNY and SVGAGI (reference sequence). CDR3 in amino acids: CASSSTRLAGATDTQYF. Here the CDR3 DNA reads TGTGCCAGCAGTTCAACCCGACTAGCGGGGGCGACAGATACGCAGTATTTT.

This chain links TRBV27 with TRBJ2-2, with D perhaps being TRBD1 or TRBD2 (5 bases each). The CDR3 contains 13 residues. V was shortened by 8 bases and J by 11 bases, with 18 bases between the two germline ends. Germline V gives CDR1 MNHEY, CDR2 SMNVEV (reference sequence). The CDR3 DNA reads TGTGCCAGCGGTGCCGGGACGGTGCGAGAGCTGTTTTTT. It codes for CASGAGTVRELFF.

There are many counts of this clonotype. The V call is TRBV2, the J call TRBJ2-7, with D tentatively TRBD1 or TRBD2 (5 bases each). In germline, CDR1 is SNHLY, CDR2 FYNNEI. CDR3 length: 11 amino acids. CDR3 in amino acids: CASSEWDGGFV. Written as DNA, the CDR3 is TGTGCCAGCAGTGAATGGGACGGCGGATTCGTC.

At least ten counts were recorded for this clonotype. The J gene is TRBJ2-2, the V gene TRBV27; TRBD2 aligns across 8 bases. The germline V gene has CDR1 MNHEY and CDR2 SMNVEV (reference sequence). With 5 bases clipped from V and 2 bases from J, the junction kept 16 bases outside the gene matches. The CDR3 totals 19 residues. CDR3 sequence: CASSQIFSGGAPNTGELFF. The CDR3 region has the DNA TGTGCCAGCAGTCAAATATTCTCCGGGGGGGCGCCTAACACCGGGGAGCTGTTTTTT.

At least ten counts were recorded for this clonotype. DNA of the CDR3: TGCAGTGCTAGACTGGCGGGGACTTACAATGAGCAGTTCTTC. This sequence encodes CSARLAGTYNEQFF. The V and J genes are TRBV20-1 and TRBJ2-1; the D gene is possibly TRBD2 (6 bases). Germline-derived CDR1 and CDR2 are DFQATT and SNEGSKA (reference sequence). V gave up 2 bases and J gave up 4 bases, with 12 bases separating them. The CDR3 length is 14 residues.

The sample holds many counts of this clonotype. The chain recombines TRBV7-9 with TRBJ2-3; D possibly corresponds to TRBD2 (6 bases). In germline, CDR1 is SEHNR, CDR2 FQNEAQ (reference sequence). V shed 4 bases and J shed 2 bases, with 10 bases lying between them. The CDR3 totals 14 residues. This CDR3 is CASSSGLHTDTQYF. In nucleotides, the CDR3 is TGTGCCAGCAGCTCGGGACTGCACACAGATACGCAGTATTTT.

This clonotype occurred a few times. The chain has TRBV12-3 or TRBV12-4 and TRBJ2-1; D possibly corresponds to TRBD1 (6 bases). V was trimmed by 1 base and J by 1 base, leaving 14 bases between them. The CDR3 is 17 amino acids. The CDR3 nucleotides are TGTGCCAGCAGTTTAGGGTCAGGGGTGGGTTCCTACAATGAGCAGTTCTTC. Protein: CASSLGSGVGSYNEQFF.

The rearrangement joins TRBV5-1 to TRBJ2-3; TRBD2 agrees at 7 bases. The V gene's germline CDR1 is SGHRS and CDR2 YFSETQ. With 2 bases clipped from V and 1 base from J, the junction kept 4 bases outside the gene matches. This CDR3 region has 15 residues. CDR3 amino acids: CASSLAGYGTDTQYF. In DNA, the CDR3 is TGCGCCAGCAGCTTAGCGGGGTACGGCACAGATACGCAGTATTTT.